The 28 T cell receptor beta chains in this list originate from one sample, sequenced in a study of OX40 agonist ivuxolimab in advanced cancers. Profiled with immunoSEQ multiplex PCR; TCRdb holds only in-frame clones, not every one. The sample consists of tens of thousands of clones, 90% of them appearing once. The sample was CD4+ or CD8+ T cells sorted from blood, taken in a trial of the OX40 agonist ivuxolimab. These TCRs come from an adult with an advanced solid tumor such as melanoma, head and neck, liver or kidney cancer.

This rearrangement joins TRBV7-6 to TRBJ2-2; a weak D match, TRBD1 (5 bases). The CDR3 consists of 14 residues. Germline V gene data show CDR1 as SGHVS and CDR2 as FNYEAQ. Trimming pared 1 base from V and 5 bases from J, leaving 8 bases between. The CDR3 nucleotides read TGTGCCAGCAGCTTAGGACAGTATACCGGGGAGCTGTTTTTT. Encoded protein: CASSLGQYTGELFF.

Here the CDR3 reads CASSPGLSNEQFF. In DNA form, the CDR3 reads TGCGCCAGCAGCCCGGGACTTTCCAATGAGCAGTTCTTC. V and J are TRBV4-1 and TRBJ2-1; weak D call: TRBD2 (6 bases). The CDR3 runs 13 residues. V dropped 4 bases and J dropped 6 bases, with 10 bases sitting between them. Germline CDR1 and CDR2: MGHRA and YSYEKL.

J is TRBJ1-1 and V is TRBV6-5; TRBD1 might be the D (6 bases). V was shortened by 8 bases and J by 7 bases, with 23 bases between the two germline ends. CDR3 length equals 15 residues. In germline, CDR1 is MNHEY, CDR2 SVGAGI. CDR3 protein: CASSYFIGGRDEAFF. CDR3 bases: TGTGCCAGCTCCTACTTTATTGGGGGGCGCGATGAAGCTTTCTTT.

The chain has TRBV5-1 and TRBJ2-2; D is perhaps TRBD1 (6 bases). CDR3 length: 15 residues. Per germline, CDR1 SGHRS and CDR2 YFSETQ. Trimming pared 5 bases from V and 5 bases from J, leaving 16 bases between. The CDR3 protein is CASSGSGASTGELFF. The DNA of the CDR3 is TGCGCCAGCAGTGGGTCAGGGGCGTCGACCGGGGAGCTGTTTTTT. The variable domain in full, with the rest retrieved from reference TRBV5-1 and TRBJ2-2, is KAGVTQTPRYLIKTRGQQVTLSCSPISGHRSVSWYQQTPGQGLQFLFEYFSETQRNKGNFPGRFSGRQFSNSRSEMNVSTLELGDSALYLCASSGSGASTGELFFGEGSRLTVL.

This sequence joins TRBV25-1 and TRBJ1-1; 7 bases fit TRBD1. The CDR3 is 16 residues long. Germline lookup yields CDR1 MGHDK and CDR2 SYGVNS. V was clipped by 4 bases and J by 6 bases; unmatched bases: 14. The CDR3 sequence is CASSGGGGSGYSEAFF. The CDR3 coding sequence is TGTGCCAGCAGTGGTGGAGGGGGCAGTGGATACTCTGAAGCTTTCTTT.

The CDR3 loop reads CASSAQPAGVPEQFF. Written as DNA, the CDR3 is TGTGCCAGCAGTGCCCAGCCGGCGGGGGTACCTGAGCAGTTCTTC. This chain joins TRBV6-1 and TRBJ2-1, with TRBD2 identical over 7 bases. Germline V gives CDR1 MNHNS, CDR2 SASEGT. There are 15 residues in the CDR3. The junction had 12 bases not matched to a gene; V was cut back by 4 bases and J by 9 bases.

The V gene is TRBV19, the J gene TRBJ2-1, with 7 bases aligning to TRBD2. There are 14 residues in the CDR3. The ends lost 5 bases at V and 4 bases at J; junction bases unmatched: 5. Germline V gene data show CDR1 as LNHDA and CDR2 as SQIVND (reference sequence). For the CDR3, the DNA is TGTGCCAGTAGTCCAAGTAGCGGGTACAATGAGCAGTTCTTC. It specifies CASSPSSGYNEQFF.

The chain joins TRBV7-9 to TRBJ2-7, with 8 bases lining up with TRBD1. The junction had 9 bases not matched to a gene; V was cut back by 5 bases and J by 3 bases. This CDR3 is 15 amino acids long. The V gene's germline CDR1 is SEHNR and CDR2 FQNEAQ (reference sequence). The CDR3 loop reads CASSRGQDDLYEQYF. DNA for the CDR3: TGTGCCAGCAGCCGGGGACAGGACGACCTCTACGAGCAGTACTTC.

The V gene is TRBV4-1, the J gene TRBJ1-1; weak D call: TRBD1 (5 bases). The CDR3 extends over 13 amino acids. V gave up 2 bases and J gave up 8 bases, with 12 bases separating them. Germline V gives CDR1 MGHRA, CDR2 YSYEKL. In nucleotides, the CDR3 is TGCGCCAGCAGCCAACCAGGGCTGAACGAAGCTTTCTTT. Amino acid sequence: CASSQPGLNEAFF.

The DNA of the CDR3 is TGTGCCAGCCCGGAGGAAGAGACCCAGTACTTC. This codes for CASPEEETQYF. The genes are TRBV27 and TRBJ2-5; maybe TRBD2 (5 bases). This CDR3 is 11 amino acids long. CDR1 MNHEY and CDR2 SMNVEV come from the germline V gene (reference sequence). V shed 8 bases and J shed 3 bases, with 7 bases lying between them.

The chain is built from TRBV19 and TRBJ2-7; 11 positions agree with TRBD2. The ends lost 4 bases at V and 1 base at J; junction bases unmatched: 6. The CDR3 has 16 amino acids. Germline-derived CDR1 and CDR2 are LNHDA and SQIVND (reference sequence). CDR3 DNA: TGTGCCAGTAGTACGTACACTAGCGGGAGTTCCTACGAGCAGTACTTC. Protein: CASSTYTSGSSYEQYF. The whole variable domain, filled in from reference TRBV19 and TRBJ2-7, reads DGGITQSPKYLFRKEGQNVTLSCEQNLNHDAMYWYRQDPGQGLRLIYYSQIVNDFQKGDIAEGYSVSREKKESFPLTVTSAQKNPTAFYLCASSTYTSGSSYEQYFGPGTRLTVT.

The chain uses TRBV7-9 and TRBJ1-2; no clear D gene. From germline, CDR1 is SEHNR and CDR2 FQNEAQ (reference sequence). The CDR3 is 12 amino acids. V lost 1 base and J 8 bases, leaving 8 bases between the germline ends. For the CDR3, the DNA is TGTGCCAGCAGCTTAGGGGAAGGGGGCTACACCTTC. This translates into CASSLGEGGYTF.

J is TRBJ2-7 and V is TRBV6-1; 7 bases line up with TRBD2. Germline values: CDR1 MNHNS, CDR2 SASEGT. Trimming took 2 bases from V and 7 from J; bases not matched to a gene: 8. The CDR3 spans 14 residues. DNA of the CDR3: TGTGCCAGCAGTGAATGGGGCAGCGGGGAAGAGCAGTACTTC. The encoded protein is CASSEWGSGEEQYF.

In DNA, the CDR3 is TGTGCCAGCATTAGGAGAGGGAGTATTAGGGAGACCCAGTACTTC. Translating gives CASIRRGSIRETQYF. The rearrangement links TRBV13 to TRBJ2-5, with D possibly being TRBD2 (5 bases). The V end lost 7 bases, the J end lost 5 bases, and 20 bases lay between the germline ends. The germline CDR1 and CDR2 sequences are PRHDT and FYEKMQ (reference sequence). This CDR3 contains 15 residues.

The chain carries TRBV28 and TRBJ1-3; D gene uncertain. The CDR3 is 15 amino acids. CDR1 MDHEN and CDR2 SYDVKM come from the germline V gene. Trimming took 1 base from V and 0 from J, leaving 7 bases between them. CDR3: CASSLSGSSGNTIYF. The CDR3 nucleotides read TGTGCCAGCAGTTTATCGGGCAGCTCTGGAAACACCATATATTTT.

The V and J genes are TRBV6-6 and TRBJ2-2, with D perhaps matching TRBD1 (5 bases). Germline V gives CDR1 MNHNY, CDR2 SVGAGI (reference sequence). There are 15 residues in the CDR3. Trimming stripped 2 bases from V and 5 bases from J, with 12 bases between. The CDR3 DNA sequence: TGTGCCAGCAGTTACGGTCCAGGGTTTACCGGGGAGCTGTTTTTT. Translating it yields CASSYGPGFTGELFF.

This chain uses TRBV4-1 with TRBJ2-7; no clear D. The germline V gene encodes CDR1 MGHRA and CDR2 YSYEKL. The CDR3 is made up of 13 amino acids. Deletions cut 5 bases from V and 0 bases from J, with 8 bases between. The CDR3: CASSLTGSYEQYF. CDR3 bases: TGCGCCAGCAGCTTAACTGGCTCCTACGAGCAGTACTTC.

This CDR3 reads CATRAVTAPWNEQFF. Written as DNA, the CDR3 is TGTGCCACCAGAGCTGTGACAGCCCCCTGGAATGAGCAGTTCTTC. The chain joins TRBV15 to TRBJ2-1; TRBD1 might be the D (5 bases). CDR3 length equals 15 residues. The V and J ends lost 6 bases and 7 bases respectively, with 19 bases between them. CDR1 LNHNV and CDR2 YYDKDF come from the germline V gene (reference sequence).

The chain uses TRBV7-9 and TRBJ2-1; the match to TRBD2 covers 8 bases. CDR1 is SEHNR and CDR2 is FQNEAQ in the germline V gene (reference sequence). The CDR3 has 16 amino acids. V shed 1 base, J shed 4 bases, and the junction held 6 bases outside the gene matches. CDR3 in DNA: TGTGCCAGCAGCTTAGAAGGGTCTAGCGGGTACAATGAGCAGTTCTTC. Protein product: CASSLEGSSGYNEQFF.

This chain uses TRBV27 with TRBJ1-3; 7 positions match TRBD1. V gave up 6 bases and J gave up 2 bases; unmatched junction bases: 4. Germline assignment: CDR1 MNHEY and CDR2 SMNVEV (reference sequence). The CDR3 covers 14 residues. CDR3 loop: CASRSQGAGNTIYF. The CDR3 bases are TGTGCCAGCAGGTCCCAGGGGGCTGGAAACACCATATATTTT.

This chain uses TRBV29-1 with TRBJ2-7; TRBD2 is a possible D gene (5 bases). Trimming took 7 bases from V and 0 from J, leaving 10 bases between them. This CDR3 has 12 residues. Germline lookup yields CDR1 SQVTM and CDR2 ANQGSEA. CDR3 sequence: CSAGLGSYEQYF. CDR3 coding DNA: TGCAGCGCCGGACTGGGCTCCTACGAGCAGTACTTC.

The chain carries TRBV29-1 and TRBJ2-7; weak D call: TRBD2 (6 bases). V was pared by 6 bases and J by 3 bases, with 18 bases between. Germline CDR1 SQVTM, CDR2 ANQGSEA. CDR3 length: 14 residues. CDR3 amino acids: CSVISGKAGYEQYF. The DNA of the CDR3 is TGCAGCGTAATTAGCGGTAAGGCCGGCTACGAGCAGTACTTC.

The CDR3 DNA sequence: TGTGCCAGCAGGGGGTCCGGGACTGGCTACACCTTC. It encodes CASRGSGTGYTF. The rearrangement links TRBV9 to TRBJ1-2; D may be TRBD1 (5 bases). CDR1 and CDR2 from the germline V gene are SGDLS and YYNGEE. CDR3 length equals 12 residues. The germline V and J ends were trimmed by 5 bases and 7 bases, with 12 bases remaining between them.

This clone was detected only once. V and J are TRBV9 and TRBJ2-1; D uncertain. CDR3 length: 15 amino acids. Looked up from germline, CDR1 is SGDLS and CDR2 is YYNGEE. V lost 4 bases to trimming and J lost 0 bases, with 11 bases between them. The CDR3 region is CASSSDLNSYNEQFF. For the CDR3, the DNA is TGTGCCAGCAGCTCGGACCTAAACTCCTACAATGAGCAGTTCTTC.

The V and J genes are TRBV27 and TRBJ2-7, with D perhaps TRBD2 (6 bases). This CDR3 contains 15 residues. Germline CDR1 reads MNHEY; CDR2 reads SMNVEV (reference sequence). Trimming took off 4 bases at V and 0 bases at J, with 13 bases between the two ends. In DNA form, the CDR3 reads TGTGCCAGCAGTTGGGGCGTCGGGAGCTCCTACGAGCAGTACTTC. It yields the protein CASSWGVGSSYEQYF.

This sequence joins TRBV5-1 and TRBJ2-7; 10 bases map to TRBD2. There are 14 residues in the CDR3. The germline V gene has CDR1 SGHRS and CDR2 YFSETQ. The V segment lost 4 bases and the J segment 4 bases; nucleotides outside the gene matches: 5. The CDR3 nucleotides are TGCGCCAGCAGCCCAAGCGGGAGGGGGTACGAGCAGTACTTC. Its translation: CASSPSGRGYEQYF.

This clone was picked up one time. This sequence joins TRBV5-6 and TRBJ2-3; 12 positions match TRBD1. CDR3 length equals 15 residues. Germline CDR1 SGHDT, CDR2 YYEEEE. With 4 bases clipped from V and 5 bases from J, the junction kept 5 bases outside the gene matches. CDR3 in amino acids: CASSTGQGAEDTQYF. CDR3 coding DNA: TGTGCCAGCAGCACGGGACAGGGGGCAGAAGATACGCAGTATTTT. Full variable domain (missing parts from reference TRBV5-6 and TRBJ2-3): DAGVTQSPTHLIKTRGQQVTLRCSPKSGHDTVSWYQQALGQGPQFIFQYYEEEERQRGNFPDRFSGHQFPNYSSELNVNALLLGDSALYLCASSTGQGAEDTQYFGPGTRLTVL.

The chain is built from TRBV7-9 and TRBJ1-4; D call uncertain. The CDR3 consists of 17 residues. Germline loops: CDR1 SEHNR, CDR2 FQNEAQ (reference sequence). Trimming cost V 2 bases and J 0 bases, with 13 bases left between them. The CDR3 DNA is TGTGCCAGCAGCTTATACGGCAAACCGGCAACTAATGAAAAACTGTTTTTT. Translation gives CASSLYGKPATNEKLFF.